What follows describes a single TCR beta chain. The specificity of this receptor is unknown. Base qualities are missing; no much larger clone stands one base away. These data are taken from a study of T cell responses to AZD1222 COVID-19 vaccine (dated by TCRdb to about 2021). For the wider study: AZD1222 recipients whose second dose came at about 4 weeks and those whose second dose came at about 12 weeks were combined into one group, since spike-specific TCR depth and breadth did not differ between the two schedules. Trial participants were enrolled by age into subgroups of 18-55, 56-69 and 70-plus years, and about 150, 27 and 61 TCR-sequenced participants, respectively, were included in these subgroups. A total of about 240 trial participants underwent TCR sequencing, of whom 207 received two doses of AZD1222 and about 25 received two doses of the MenACWY control vaccine.

The CDR3 regions of human TCRbeta chains were subjected to immunosequencing. The published analysis was carried out like this. TCRs in the repertoires were compared against a reference library of SARS-CoV-2-specific TCRs that had been generated with the MIRA antigen-specificity platform. Breadth meant the fraction of unique TCRs that were SARS-CoV-2-associated, whereas depth meant the fraction of total T cells that were SARS-CoV-2-associated. Using the MIRA data, each spike-specific TCR was assigned both to the spike region to which the TCR was reactive and to a CD4 or CD8 class. Log10-transformed breadth and depth values were compared by one-way ANOVA with Sidak's multiple comparisons tests. TCRdb obtained this table from immuneACCESS and retained in-frame rearrangements with V and J assigned. These tables miss some clones; where compared with another copy, unresolved V genes account for less than half of the shortfall, and the remainder is unexplained. V and J calls and clone size are copied from that table; D and trimming were computed from the DNA. A total of about 82,000 clones appear in this sample, roughly 90% of them only once. The top ten clones comprise about 5.2% of the sample.

What this sample's time point label stands for: baseline before first vaccination. Vaccinee samples were obtained from the UK trials COV001 and COV002, which included a single-blind randomized controlled phase 2/3 trial of AZD1222 (ChAdOx1 nCoV-19) in healthy adults. For TCRbeta chain sequencing, PBMC samples were collected from trial participants at day 0 and at day 28 after the second dose. Findings and caveats that apply to the study as a whole: The 56-69-year group was small, and its depth increase did not reach significance, likely because of low power. Because no day 14 peak-response samples were available, repertoires were characterized only after the peak T cell response. The vaccine-associated CD4 TCRs covered the entire spike protein, and the dominant responses fell in regions 160-218 and 743-854. Spike-specific TCR breadth and depth rose significantly after two AZD1222 doses compared with day 0 and with MenACWY recipients. Participants were mostly white British and included more females than males, and it was suggested by the authors that clonal diversity may have been underestimated. Conclusions about previously exposed vaccinees are limited because only five to seven AZD1222 recipients were SARS-CoV-2 seropositive at baseline. Epitopes outside the regions mutated in the B.1.351 and B.1.1.7 variants were reportedly recognized by nearly half of the unique spike-specific TCRs.

The V and J ends are trimmed by 2 bases and 4 bases, leaving 17 bases between them. CDR3 length: 16 amino acids, cysteine to phenylalanine. Here the CDR3 DNA is all that survives: 48 bases in frame from base 1. Sequences LNHDA (CDR1) and SQIVND (CDR2) are obtained from the germline V gene (reference sequence). This clonotype was obtained from an adult in good health. The sequence joins TRBV19 to TRBJ1-2; TRBD1 is a possible D gene, resting on 6 matching bases. This specimen was peripheral blood, taken on day 0 of AZD1222 vaccination. The CDR3 loop reads CASSISETGTPYGYTF. DNA sequence: TGTGCCAGTAGTATATCGGAAACAGGGACACCCTATGGCTACACCTTC.